This TCR beta chain stems from a study of technical replicates of blood from a handful of donors. The CDR3 extends over 15 amino acids. Germline trimming cut 3 bases from V and 4 bases from J; bases unmatched to any gene: 10. Germline V gives CDR1 SGHRS, CDR2 YFSETQ. This clone is a singleton in its sample. The repertoire was sequenced with immunoSEQ multiplex PCR; TCRdb's copy has only in-frame clones and lacks some. Of about 82,000 clones listed, around 93% are singletons. The source material was T cells isolated from PBMCs. The receptor was derived from a human donor in good health. The chain uses TRBV5-1 and TRBJ2-7, with TRBD1 identical over 7 bases. This CDR3 reads CASSSPGTVKYEQYF. CDR3 DNA sequence: TGCGCCAGCAGCTCACCCGGGACAGTAAAATACGAGCAGTACTTC. Full variable domain (outside the CDR3, taken from reference TRBV5-1 and TRBJ2-7): KAGVTQTPRYLIKTRGQQVTLSCSPISGHRSVSWYQQTPGQGLQFLFEYFSETQRNKGNFPGRFSGRQFSNSRSEMNVSTLELGDSALYLCASSSPGTVKYEQYFGPGTRLTVT.